This T cell receptor beta chain was retrieved from a study of technical replicates of blood from a few donors. The CDR3 has 17 amino acids. CDR1 SNHLY and CDR2 FYNNEI come from the germline V gene. V was cut by 1 base and J by 3 bases, with 18 bases left in between. Produced via immunoSEQ multiplex PCR; TCRdb's table is partial and in-frame only. The sample includes under 75,000 clones, 92% seen only once; the top ten take about 4.5%. This chain uses TRBV2 with TRBJ1-2; D might be TRBD1 (6 bases). Sequenced: PBMCs. The receptor's source is a human donor in good health. Some clones in this sample may be carry-over from other donors' samples. The CDR3 loop reads CASSEGRGGRGDYGYTF. CDR3 bases: TGTGCCAGCAGTGAAGGCCGGGGGGGCAGGGGTGACTATGGCTACACCTTC. The variable domain in full, completed from reference TRBV2 and TRBJ1-2, reads EPEVTQTPSHQVTQMGQEVILRCVPISNHLYFYWYRQILGQKVEFLVSFYNNEISEKSEIFDDQFSVERPDGSNFTLKIRSTKLEDSAMYFCASSEGRGGRGDYGYTFGSGTRLTVV.